Following are 21 T cell receptor beta chains from one sample sequenced in a study of blood T cell repertoires in COVID-19. Only in-frame clones appear in the TCRdb table, and some are missing; sequencing was by immunoSEQ multiplex PCR. The sample lists 60,000 to 80,000 clones; more than 75% were seen once. The sequencing sample was made of peripheral blood. The receptors shown here come from a human donor in a cohort sampled during active COVID-19.

The J gene is TRBJ1-5, the V gene TRBV6-5; 9 nucleotides agree with TRBD1. The CDR3 is 16 residues long. CDR1 and CDR2 (germline): MNHEY, SVGAGI. J lost 4 bases, V lost 4 bases, and 8 bases had no gene match. CDR3 protein: CASSSRTGALNQPQHF. In nucleotides, the CDR3 is TGTGCCAGCAGTTCTAGGACAGGGGCACTTAATCAGCCCCAGCATTTT.

The V and J genes are TRBV6-5 and TRBJ1-6; tentative D call: TRBD1 (5 bases). Between the trimmed V and J ends, which lost 7 bases and 7 bases, there was a span of 8 bases. The CDR3 has 12 residues. The germline CDR1 and CDR2 sequences are MNHEY and SVGAGI. The CDR3 reads CASTSGNSPLHF. CDR3 coding DNA: TGTGCCAGCACCTCAGGGAATTCACCCCTCCACTTT.

The chain is built from TRBV7-3 and TRBJ2-7, with TRBD2 identical over 8 bases. Per the germline V gene, CDR1 is SGHTA and CDR2 is FQGTGA. V trimming: 5 bases; J trimming: 6 bases; junction bases outside the gene matches: 9. The CDR3 extends over 14 amino acids. The CDR3 sequence is CASSQTGTSREQYF. The CDR3 DNA sequence: TGTGCCAGCAGCCAAACAGGGACTAGTCGCGAGCAGTACTTC.

This clone has just a few counts. V is TRBV5-6 and J is TRBJ1-1; D perhaps matches TRBD1 (5 bases). The ends were cut back, 0 bases at V and 3 bases at J, with 12 bases in the middle. There are 15 residues in the CDR3. Germline V gene lookup returns CDR1 SGHDT and CDR2 YYEEEE. CDR3 nucleotide sequence: TGTGCCAGCAGCTTGGTGGCGGGGCTGGACACTGAAGCTTTCTTT. As protein: CASSLVAGLDTEAFF.

The gene calls are TRBV19 and TRBJ2-1; 7 bases agree with TRBD2. The CDR3 totals 16 residues. The ends lost 3 bases at V and 4 bases at J; junction bases unmatched: 9. The germline V gene encodes CDR1 LNHDA and CDR2 SQIVND (reference sequence). The CDR3 DNA is TGTGCCAGTAGTATGCCCCTTCTAGCGGCATACAATGAGCAGTTCTTC. It specifies CASSMPLLAAYNEQFF.

V and J are TRBV4-3 and TRBJ2-7; D is perhaps TRBD2 (5 bases). The germline V gene encodes CDR1 LGHNA and CDR2 YSLEER. The CDR3 totals 16 residues. V lost 0 bases to trimming and J lost 1 base, with 13 bases between them. CDR3 bases: TGCGCCAGCAGCCAAGATATCTCGGGATATTCCTACGAGCAGTACTTC. This encodes CASSQDISGYSYEQYF.

The J gene is TRBJ1-1, the V gene TRBV7-9; D might be TRBD1 (5 bases). From germline, CDR1 is SEHNR and CDR2 FQNEAQ (reference sequence). The CDR3 covers 14 residues. V was shortened by 4 bases and J by 4 bases, with 13 bases between the two germline ends. The CDR3 sequence: CASSWEGAFTEAFF. As DNA, the CDR3 is TGTGCCAGCAGCTGGGAAGGGGCATTCACTGAAGCTTTCTTT.

This clone was detected a few times. The J gene is TRBJ1-1, the V gene TRBV19; TRBD1 agrees at 11 bases. Losses at the gene ends were 7 bases for V and 5 bases for J; bases not matched to a gene: 3. CDR1 and CDR2 from the germline V gene are LNHDA and SQIVND (reference sequence). The CDR3 is made up of 13 amino acids. The CDR3 DNA reads TGTGCCAGTACCAGGGACAGGGGGACTGAAGCTTTCTTT. Translating it yields CASTRDRGTEAFF.

V and J are TRBV7-6 and TRBJ1-1; 9 nucleotides align to TRBD1. There are 14 residues in the CDR3. Unmatched junction bases numbered 1, after V lost 5 bases and J lost 0 bases. CDR1 and CDR2 from the germline V gene are SGHVS and FNYEAQ. CDR3 sequence: CASSRTGVNTEAFF. In DNA form, the CDR3 reads TGTGCCAGCAGCCGGACAGGGGTGAACACTGAAGCTTTCTTT.

CDR3 loop: CASSDSGSNTGELFF. The CDR3 bases are TGTGCCAGCAGCGATAGCGGCTCGAACACCGGGGAGCTGTTTTTT. The gene calls are TRBV7-2 and TRBJ2-2; possible D gene TRBD2, 6 bases. Trimming took off 5 bases at V and 0 bases at J, with 10 bases between the two ends. CDR3 length: 15 amino acids. CDR1 SGHTA and CDR2 FQGNSA come from the germline V gene.

This clone showed up just once. The chain has TRBV7-2 and TRBJ1-4, with D hard to call. Germline values: CDR1 SGHTA, CDR2 FQGNSA. The CDR3 length is 19 residues. With 1 base removed from V and 8 bases from J, the gap between germline ends came to 26 bases. CDR3 amino acids: CASSLGDAGGRQNGEKLFF. CDR3 nucleotide sequence: TGTGCCAGCAGCTTAGGTGATGCGGGAGGGCGCCAGAATGGGGAAAAACTGTTTTTT.

The chain recombines TRBV6-5 with TRBJ1-2; D unclear. Trimming stripped 3 bases from V and 3 bases from J, with 8 bases between. The CDR3 length is 13 residues. Germline lookup yields CDR1 MNHEY and CDR2 SVGAGI. CDR3 bases: TGTGCCAGCAGTTATTTGTCAGACTATGGCTACACCTTC. As protein: CASSYLSDYGYTF.

About this clone itself: In the same sample, other DNA sequences code for this CDR3. The genes are TRBV3-1 (or the pseudogene TRBV3-2) and TRBJ2-2; D gene uncertain. Trimming removed 4 bases at V and 5 bases at J, with 2 bases between. CDR1 and CDR2 (germline): LGHDT, YNNKEL (reference sequence). The CDR3 loop spans 11 amino acids. CDR3 nucleotide sequence: TGTGCCAGCAGCCTAACCGGGGAGCTGTTTTTT. Its translation: CASSLTGELFF.

V and J are TRBV9 and TRBJ2-1; 7 nucleotides line up with TRBD1. The junction had 3 bases not matched to a gene; V was cut back by 4 bases and J by 8 bases. This CDR3 has 12 residues. Germline values: CDR1 SGDLS, CDR2 YYNGEE. CDR3 loop: CASSSRGHEQFF. Here the CDR3 DNA reads TGTGCCAGCAGCTCGAGGGGGCATGAGCAGTTCTTC.

The chain recombines TRBV23-1 with TRBJ1-2; 10 positions match TRBD1. TRBV23-1 is sorted into the ORF group, with uncertain function. Trimming took 0 bases from V and 5 from J; bases not matched to a gene: 12. CDR3 length: 18 residues. Here the CDR3 DNA reads TGCGCCAGCAGTCAATCGTGGGGACAGGGGCCCCCCTGGTATGGCTACACCTTC. Its protein is CASSQSWGQGPPWYGYTF.

Only one count was recorded for this clone. This rearrangement joins TRBV9 to TRBJ2-2, with D possibly matching TRBD2 (6 bases). V was pared by 1 base and J by 3 bases, with 13 bases between. This CDR3 is 16 amino acids long. Per germline, CDR1 SGDLS and CDR2 YYNGEE. Written as DNA, the CDR3 is TGTGCCAGCAGCGTAAAAGGCTCGGGGGACACCGGGGAGCTGTTTTTT. It specifies CASSVKGSGDTGELFF.

The chain has TRBV28 and TRBJ1-1; tentatively, D is TRBD1 (5 bases). Trimming pared 3 bases from V and 0 bases from J, leaving 11 bases between. Germline values: CDR1 MDHEN, CDR2 SYDVKM. This CDR3 comprises 15 residues. CDR3 bases: TGTGCCAGCAGTTTTAGGGGATTACTGAACACTGAAGCTTTCTTT. Translated, it gives CASSFRGLLNTEAFF.

This clone was seen once. The chain employs TRBV5-8 and TRBJ1-5; D remains ambiguous. V dropped 0 bases and J dropped 0 bases, with 10 bases sitting between them. This CDR3 region has 16 residues. The V gene's germline CDR1 is SGHTS and CDR2 YDEGEE. CDR3 DNA: TGTGCCAGCAGCTTGGCCGCAGGATATAGCAATCAGCCCCAGCATTTT. Protein product: CASSLAAGYSNQPQHF.

The chain uses TRBV4-3 and TRBJ1-2; TRBD1 is a possible D gene (5 bases). Trimming removed 4 bases from V and 8 bases from J, with 14 bases in between. Germline V lookup: CDR1 LGHNA, CDR2 YSLEER. The CDR3 extends over 13 amino acids. The CDR3 here is CASSPLGAEGYTF. CDR3 coding DNA: TGCGCCAGCAGCCCCCTTGGGGCGGAAGGCTACACCTTC.

This chain links TRBV11-3 with TRBJ1-1; D call uncertain. Germline V CDR1 and CDR2: SGHNT, YENEEA. Deletions cut 3 bases from V and 5 bases from J, with 10 bases between. This CDR3 is 13 amino acids long. The CDR3 here is CASSFGSVTEAFF. CDR3 nucleotide sequence: TGTGCCAGCAGCTTCGGGAGTGTTACTGAAGCTTTCTTT.

The genes are TRBV5-1 and TRBJ2-5; possibly TRBD1 for D (7 bases). Germline loops: CDR1 SGHRS, CDR2 YFSETQ. V lost 0 bases and J lost 1, with 13 bases in between. The CDR3 is 16 residues long. CDR3 nucleotide sequence: TGCGCCAGCAGCTTGGCCGCGGGGACAGCCCAAGAGACCCAGTACTTC. Its translation: CASSLAAGTAQETQYF.